Shown below are 18 T cell receptor beta chains from a single sample sequenced in a study of cytomegalovirus exposure and HLA in healthy donors. Amplification used 60 Vbeta primers and 13 Jbeta primers. Sequencing was performed with immunoSEQ multiplex PCR; in TCRdb, only in-frame clones are kept and a portion is missing. This sample has about 160,000 clones, with over 75% found just once. Sequencing was carried out using PBMCs. Source of these receptors: a woman in her thirties in good health and CMV-seronegative.

The table lists this clone with a few counts. V gene TRBV7-6 combines with J gene TRBJ2-7; 7 bases map to TRBD2. Germline CDR1 is SGHVS and CDR2 is FNYEAQ. Trimming removed 1 base from V and 3 bases from J; junction bases left unmatched: 6. The CDR3 runs to 15 residues. In DNA, the CDR3 is TGTGCCAGCAGCTTAGGGGCGGGGGACCTCTACGAGCAGTACTTC. It encodes CASSLGAGDLYEQYF.

The gene calls are TRBV11-2 and TRBJ2-7; D might be TRBD2 (6 bases). V was trimmed by 3 bases and J by 3 bases, leaving 9 bases between them. Germline lookup yields CDR1 SGHAT and CDR2 FQNNGV. This CDR3 comprises 13 residues. DNA of the CDR3: TGTGCCAGCAGCTTGACTAGGATCTACGAGCAGTACTTC. It yields the protein CASSLTRIYEQYF.

This clone was picked up many times. The CDR3 coding sequence is TGTGCCAGCAGCTCCCGGGACAGCTCTGGAAACACCATATATTTT. It encodes CASSSRDSSGNTIYF. This chain links TRBV7-2 with TRBJ1-3; 7 bases align to TRBD1. CDR1 and CDR2 (germline): SGHTA, FQGNSA. Germline trimming cut 4 bases from V and 0 bases from J; bases unmatched to any gene: 3. CDR3 length equals 15 residues.

The chain combines TRBV6-4 with TRBJ1-1, with 9 bases aligning to TRBD1. Trimming removed 4 bases from V and 5 bases from J; junction bases left unmatched: 8. Germline CDR1 MRHNA, CDR2 SNTAGT. The CDR3 is 15 amino acids. The CDR3 coding sequence is TGTGCCAGCAGTGTTCGACAGGGGGTTAAGACTGAAGCTTTCTTT. Residues: CASSVRQGVKTEAFF.

CDR3 sequence: CASSLSDRGDSPLHF. DNA for the CDR3: TGTGCCAGCAGTTTATCCGACAGGGGGGATTCACCCCTCCACTTT. The rearrangement joins TRBV27 to TRBJ1-6; the match to TRBD1 covers 9 bases. The CDR3 loop spans 15 amino acids. With V trimmed by 0 bases and J by 8 bases, 2 bases remained unmatched. CDR1 is MNHEY and CDR2 is SMNVEV in the germline V gene (reference sequence).

The J gene is TRBJ2-7, the V gene TRBV11-2; D is possibly TRBD2 (6 bases). The CDR3 sequence is 12 residues long. Trimming shortened V by 1 base and J by 6 bases, and 7 bases separated the two germline ends. Germline V lookup: CDR1 SGHAT, CDR2 FQNNGV. The CDR3 is CASSLGGVEQYF. CDR3 sequence (DNA): TGTGCCAGCAGCTTAGGGGGGGTCGAGCAGTACTTC. The full variable domain, rest sourced from reference TRBV11-2 and TRBJ2-7, is EAGVAQSPRYKIIEKRQSVAFWCNPISGHATLYWYQQILGQGPKLLIQFQNNGVVDDSQLPKDRFSAERLKGVDSTLKIQPAKLEDSAVYLCASSLGGVEQYFGPGTRLTVT.

CDR3 nucleotide sequence: TGTGCCATCGCGGGGGGTACAACAGATACGCAGTATTTT. Its translation is CAIAGGTTDTQYF. The chain is built from TRBV10-3 and TRBJ2-3; 8 bases map to TRBD2. Germline lookup yields CDR1 ENHRY and CDR2 SYGVKD. After removal of 8 bases from V and 3 bases from J, the junction contained 4 bases not matched to a gene. The CDR3 contains 13 residues.

The V gene is TRBV6-6, the J gene TRBJ1-5; D possibly corresponds to TRBD1 (6 bases). The CDR3 runs to 14 residues. CDR1 and CDR2 (germline): MNHNY, SVGAGI (reference sequence). Between the trimmed V and J ends, which lost 5 bases and 7 bases, there was a span of 15 bases. The CDR3 loop reads CASSLTGGDQPQHF. CDR3 nucleotides: TGTGCCAGCAGTCTGACAGGAGGTGACCAGCCCCAGCATTTT.

The chain uses TRBV30 and TRBJ1-6; weak D call: TRBD1 (5 bases). Trimming removed 3 bases from V and 10 bases from J, with 16 bases in between. Germline CDR1 GTSNPN, CDR2 SVGIG (reference sequence). This CDR3 contains 14 residues. The CDR3 coding sequence is TGTGCCTGGAGGCTCAGGGAGGGTGGCTCACCCCTCCACTTT. Its translation: CAWRLREGGSPLHF. The whole variable domain, remainder taken from reference TRBV30 and TRBJ1-6, is SQTIHQWPATLVQPVGSPLSLECTVEGTSNPNLYWYRQAAGRGLQLLFYSVGIGQISSEVPQNLSASRPQDRQFILSSKKLLLSDSGFYLCAWRLREGGSPLHFGNGTRLTVT.

This chain uses TRBV2 with TRBJ1-6, with TRBD1 matching 7 bases. J was trimmed by 10 bases and V by 6 bases; bases with no gene match: 9. Germline V lookup: CDR1 SNHLY, CDR2 FYNNEI. The CDR3 length is 14 residues. This CDR3 reads CASSQRQGGSPLHF. In DNA, the CDR3 is TGTGCCAGCAGCCAGCGACAGGGAGGCTCACCCCTCCACTTT.

In its sample, this clone was seen a few times. The chain combines TRBV2 with TRBJ1-2, with D perhaps matching TRBD1 (6 bases). Per germline, CDR1 SNHLY and CDR2 FYNNEI. The V end lost 6 bases, the J end lost 2 bases, and 16 bases lay between the germline ends. The CDR3 totals 15 residues. CDR3 loop: CASRGNQGRNYGYTF. The CDR3 nucleotides read TGTGCCAGCAGGGGAAATCAGGGGAGAAACTATGGCTACACCTTC. The complete variable domain, with remaining parts taken from reference TRBV2 and TRBJ1-2, reads EPEVTQTPSHQVTQMGQEVILRCVPISNHLYFYWYRQILGQKVEFLVSFYNNEISEKSEIFDDQFSVERPDGSNFTLKIRSTKLEDSAMYFCASRGNQGRNYGYTFGSGTRLTVV.

The rearrangement uses TRBV5-5 and TRBJ2-1; TRBD2 aligns across 7 bases. Germline CDR1 SGHKS, CDR2 YYEKEE (reference sequence). CDR3 length equals 15 residues. V lost 0 bases and J lost 5; bases outside the gene matches: 5. The CDR3 loop is CASSLGAGTHNEQFF. Written as DNA, the CDR3 is TGTGCCAGCAGCTTGGGAGCGGGGACCCACAATGAGCAGTTCTTC.

This chain links TRBV6-1 with TRBJ1-5, with 10 bases fitting TRBD1. V dropped 4 bases and J dropped 7; count of bases not matched to a gene: 4. This CDR3 is built from 14 residues. CDR1 is MNHNS, CDR2 SASEGT, per germline. This CDR3 is CASSVGTGDQPQHF. The CDR3, as DNA: TGTGCCAGCAGTGTGGGGACAGGGGACCAGCCCCAGCATTTT.

CDR3 in DNA: TGTGCCAGCAGCGTATTGTCTAGCGGGGGGGATCTGTACTTC. Protein sequence: CASSVLSSGGDLYF. The chain joins TRBV9 to TRBJ2-7, with 12 bases identical to TRBD2. Germline lookup yields CDR1 SGDLS and CDR2 YYNGEE. The V gene end was trimmed by 1 base and the J gene end by 12 bases; junction bases not matched to a gene: 8. This CDR3 has 14 amino acids.

J is TRBJ2-7 and V is TRBV7-2; 7 nucleotides agree with TRBD2. V shed 5 bases and J 3 bases; nucleotides not matched to a gene: 4. Germline V gene sequence: CDR1 SGHTA, CDR2 FQGNSA. CDR3 length: 13 amino acids. CDR3 sequence reads: CASSRGVGYEQYF. DNA for the CDR3: TGTGCCAGCAGCCGGGGGGTAGGCTACGAGCAGTACTTC. The full variable domain, completed using reference TRBV7-2 and TRBJ2-7, is GAGVSQSPSNKVTEKGKDVELRCDPISGHTALYWYRQSLGQGLEFLIYFQGNSAPDKSGLPSDRFSAERTGGSVSTLTIQRTQQEDSAVYLCASSRGVGYEQYFGPGTRLTVT.

The rearrangement joins TRBV5-1 to TRBJ2-5; 9 positions match TRBD2. This CDR3 is 15 amino acids long. Germline V CDR1 and CDR2: SGHRS, YFSETQ. V lost 5 bases and J lost 5; bases outside the gene matches: 10. The CDR3 nucleotides are TGCGCCAGCAGACCCACCGGGACTAGCCACGAGACCCAGTACTTC. Protein product: CASRPTGTSHETQYF.

The chain combines TRBV2 with TRBJ1-1; TRBD1 might be the D (6 bases). V gave up 7 bases and J gave up 3 bases, with 6 bases separating them. The CDR3 is made up of 11 amino acids. From germline, CDR1 is SNHLY and CDR2 FYNNEI. The CDR3 sequence is CASTGDTEAFF. The CDR3 nucleotides are TGTGCCAGCACAGGGGACACTGAAGCTTTCTTT.

This clone was seen more than once but under ten times. V gene TRBV5-1 combines with J gene TRBJ2-3; D perhaps matches TRBD1 (5 bases). This CDR3 has 12 residues. V lost 3 bases and J lost 5, with 7 bases in between. Germline V lookup: CDR1 SGHRS, CDR2 YFSETQ. In DNA form, the CDR3 reads TGCGCCAGCAGCTCCCAGGGAGATACGCAGTATTTT. Its translation is CASSSQGDTQYF.